This T cell receptor delta chain was documented in a study of gamma-delta chains in newborns, infants, children. Study context: Innate gammadelta T cells reportedly expand polyclonally right after birth, driven by microbial exposure, per the title.

TCRdb fed the reads into CATT to redo clone calling. The sample includes several thousand delta-chain clones, 2% to 2.5% of them seen just once. The germline gives CDR1 GEAIGNYY, CDR2 EKD. V dropped 4 bases and J dropped 4 bases, with 28 bases sitting between them. CDR3 length equals 21 residues. This clone was seen more than once but under ten times. A much larger clone lies one base from this, so it may be a read error. The sequenced sample consisted of blood. The J gene is TRDJ3, the V gene TRDV2, with a possible D match to TRDD3 (6 bases). This sequence was found in a child who was a newborn, infant or young child, either healthy, febrile or measles-vaccinated (not recorded which). As DNA, the CDR3 is TGTGCCTGTGAAGTTCCTGGGGATGCCCGTCTGTCGTCGTGGGACACCCGACAGATGTTTTTC. Residues: CACEVPGDARLSSWDTRQMFF.